The present T cell receptor beta chain was sequenced within a study of blood T cell repertoires in COVID-19. Study-level information: Sources were T cells, B-cell-depleted T cells, or PBMCs; the material itself was cDNA or gDNA.

Cohort allocation depended upon clinical history that participants reported. Recovered Cohort 3 donors showed two negative PCRs, clearance, or symptom resolution. Data came from immunoSEQ multiplex PCR; TCRdb stores just in-frame clones and leaves some out. This table holds under 250,000 clones, 70% to 90% found once. The sequence came from a man aged 25-45 years who had recovered from COVID-19. Source material: PBMCs or T cells enriched from blood (not recorded which).

CDR3: CASSQVGGTVRRFGEKLFF. The CDR3 nucleotides read TGCGCCAGCAGCCAAGTTGGTGGGACAGTACGTCGTTTCGGTGAAAAACTGTTTTTT. The V gene is TRBV4-3, the J gene TRBJ1-4; 7 bases agree with TRBD1. The CDR3 has 19 residues. Trimming took 1 base from V and 7 from J; bases not matched to a gene: 18. CDR1 LGHNA and CDR2 YSLEER come from the germline V gene.